The sequence of this T cell receptor beta chain was determined in a study of regulatory T cells in long-lasting Graves disease. Study context: The study enrolled newly diagnosed Graves' patients on antithyroid drugs under 3 months. Regarding the study as a whole: With persistent disease, TRBV28, TRBJ1-2 and TRBJ2-5 were the favored segments.

The CDR3 consists of 18 residues. V lost 6 bases and J 4 bases, leaving 24 bases between the germline ends. Germline assignment: CDR1 MNHNS and CDR2 SASEGT. This clonotype has ten or more counts. No antigen is known for it. The TCR beta library used iRepertoire HTBI primers with Arm-PCR amplification of CDR3. Using its own MiXCR run on the multiplex PCR reads, TCRdb lists one record per CDR3 protein. The sample records a few hundred thousand distinct CDR3 sequences, roughly 17% being singletons. The time point denotes: newly diagnosed GD, antithyroid drugs for less than 3 months. There was RNA extracted from PBMCs, and the TCR library was made from it. In addition, the sample was reused for a study of T cells in Graves' hyperthyroidism and ophthalmopathy. This second study says: RT-PCR in the first round (using the HTBI primer set) targeted the TCR CDR3. Researchers found most expanded thyroid clonotypes above 0.001 in blood as well.

This clonotype was sampled from a man in his forties with Graves disease. This material consisted of peripheral blood mononuclear cells (PBMCs), taken at new diagnosis, from a patient treated with antithyroid drugs. The chain has TRBV6-1 and TRBJ2-2; TRBD2 might be the D (5 bases). The CDR3 sequence is CASSDPRYSGISTGELFF. The CDR3 nucleotides are TGTGCCAGCAGCGACCCACGTTACTCGGGGATTAGCACCGGGGAGCTGTTTTTT.